The T cell receptor beta chain under discussion was sequenced for a study of cytomegalovirus exposure and HLA in healthy donors. Use of 60 Vbeta and 13 Jbeta primers characterized the PCR. The assay was immunoSEQ multiplex PCR, and TCRdb's table has in-frame clones only and misses some. The sample lists some 110,000 clones, about 80% occurring once. The sequence was collected from a man aged 50-60 years in good health and CMV-seropositive. The sequencing sample was made of PBMCs.

CDR3 sequence (DNA): TGTGCCAGTAGTATCGACAGGGTAATAGGAGGCTACACCTTC. Amino acids: CASSIDRVIGGYTF. This sequence joins TRBV19 and TRBJ1-2; 7 bases agree with TRBD1. Germline V gene lookup returns CDR1 LNHDA and CDR2 SQIVND (reference sequence). V dropped 3 bases and J dropped 8; count of bases not matched to a gene: 9. The CDR3 loop spans 14 amino acids.